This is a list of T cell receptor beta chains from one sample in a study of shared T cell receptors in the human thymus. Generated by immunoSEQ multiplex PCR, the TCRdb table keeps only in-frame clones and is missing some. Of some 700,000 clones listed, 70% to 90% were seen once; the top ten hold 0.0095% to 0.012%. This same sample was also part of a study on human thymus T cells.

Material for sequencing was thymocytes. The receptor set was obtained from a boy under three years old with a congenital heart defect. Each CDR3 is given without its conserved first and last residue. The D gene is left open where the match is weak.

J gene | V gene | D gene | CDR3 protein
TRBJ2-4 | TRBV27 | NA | ASSPERPKNIQY
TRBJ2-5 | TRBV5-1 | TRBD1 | ASSFRTGQETQY
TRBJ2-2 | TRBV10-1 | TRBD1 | ASSGQGNTGELF
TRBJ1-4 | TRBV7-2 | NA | ASSPGAGEGGTNEKLF
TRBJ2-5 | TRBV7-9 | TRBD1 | ASSLLYRGQETQY
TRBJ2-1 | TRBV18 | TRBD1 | ASSQTGGRVDNEQF
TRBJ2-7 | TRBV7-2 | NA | ASSFIPGMGEAYEQY
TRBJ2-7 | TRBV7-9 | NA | ASSLGVDRPIYEQY
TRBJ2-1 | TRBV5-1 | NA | ASSPDGADDCNEQF
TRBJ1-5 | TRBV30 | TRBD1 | AWSPRQGAQGRYPNSNQPQH
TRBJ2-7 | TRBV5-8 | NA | ASSLKGHPAEQY
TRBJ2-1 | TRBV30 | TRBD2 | AWSVLAGGHNEQF
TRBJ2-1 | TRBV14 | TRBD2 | ASRKRESSYNEQF
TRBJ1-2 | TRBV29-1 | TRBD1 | SAGGDGYT
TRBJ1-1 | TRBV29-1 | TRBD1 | SVERYRDSEAF
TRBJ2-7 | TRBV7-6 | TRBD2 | ASSPTSGRPSSSYEQY
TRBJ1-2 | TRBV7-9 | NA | ASSPGQPNYGYT
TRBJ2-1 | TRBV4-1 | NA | ASSSPGNEQF
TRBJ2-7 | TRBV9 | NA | ANVVGGSGY
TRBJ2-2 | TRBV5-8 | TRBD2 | ASSLTSGRASNTGELF
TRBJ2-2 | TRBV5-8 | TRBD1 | ASNPISGTGNTGELF